The rows below give T cell receptor beta chains drawn from one sample of a study of T cell responses to AZD1222 COVID-19 vaccine. Clones were read by immunoSEQ multiplex PCR, and TCRdb kept only the in-frame ones, dropping some. The repertoire holds fewer than 110,000 clones, with just over 90% as singletons. The specimen was peripheral blood, collected 28 days after the second AZD1222 dose. The receptors stem from an adult who received the AZD1222 COVID-19 vaccine. CDR3s include the opening cysteine and the closing phenylalanine or tryptophan. Each record gives: D gene, clone size, V gene, J gene, CDR3 protein, CDR3 DNA. A D gene is named only where the DNA matches it firmly. A row's size may be missing; if present it is once, few, many or a size class.

>.|.|TRBV5-6|TRBJ2-1
CASSLEGNVVDEQFF
TGTGCCAGCAGCTTGGAGGGTAACGTGGTCGATGAGCAGTTCTTC
>TRBD1|.|TRBV6-1|TRBJ2-7
CASSEAGTASYEQYF
TGTGCCAGCAGTGAAGCCGGGACAGCCTCCTACGAGCAGTACTTC
>.|.|TRBV27|TRBJ1-5
CASTPGGGNRPQHF
TGTGCCAGCACCCCCGGTGGGGGGAATCGACCCCAGCATTTT
>TRBD1|.|TRBV5-1|TRBJ2-7
CASSFGTGEDQQYF
TGCGCCAGCAGCTTCGGGACAGGGGAAGACCAGCAGTACTTC
>.|.|TRBV2|TRBJ1-1
CASVRREAFF
TGTGCCAGCGTCAGGAGAGAAGCTTTCTTT
>.|few|TRBV24-1|TRBJ2-1
CATSEGGAGLLEQFF
TGTGCCACCAGTGAGGGTGGGGCGGGTCTTTTAGAGCAGTTCTTC
>.|.|TRBV28|TRBJ1-4
CASSTIPRNEKLFF
TGTGCCAGCAGCACAATTCCACGCAATGAAAAACTGTTTTTT
>.|few|TRBV7-2|TRBJ2-2
CASSLWGSNTGELFF
TGTGCCAGCAGCTTATGGGGGTCTAACACCGGGGAGCTGTTTTTT
>TRBD1|.|TRBV2|TRBJ1-4
CASSVSGTENEKLFF
TGTGCCAGCAGTGTTTCCGGGACAGAGAATGAAAAACTGTTTTTT
>.|.|TRBV11-2|TRBJ1-1
CASSSLAGNTEAFF
TGTGCCAGCAGCTCCCTCGCCGGGAACACTGAAGCTTTCTTT
>TRBD1|.|TRBV7-8|TRBJ1-2
CASSSVLLLGQGNYGYTF
TGTGCCAGCAGCTCCGTGCTGCTTTTGGGACAGGGAAACTATGGCTACACCTTC
>.|.|TRBV12-3/TRBV12-4|TRBJ1-2
CATTDSSYGYTF
TGTGCCACCACGGACAGTTCCTATGGCTACACCTTC
>.|.|TRBV11-2|TRBJ1-1
CASSFTVNTEAFF
TGTGCCAGCAGCTTTACAGTGAACACTGAAGCTTTCTTT